This T cell receptor beta chain was profiled in a study of cytomegalovirus exposure and HLA in healthy donors. The PCR had 60 Vbeta and 13 Jbeta primers. The repertoire was sequenced with immunoSEQ multiplex PCR; TCRdb's copy has only in-frame clones and lacks some. The sample contains about 150,000 clones, roughly 80% of which appear only once. This CDR3 is built from 12 residues. Per the germline V gene, CDR1 is GTSNPN and CDR2 is SVGIG (reference sequence). The junction had 9 bases not matched to a gene; V was cut back by 7 bases and J by 9 bases. The sequencing input was PBMCs. The receptor was isolated from a woman in her fifties or sixties in good health and CMV-seropositive. This chain connects TRBV30 to TRBJ1-2; 9 bases align to TRBD1. The CDR3 loop reads CAFPGTGSSYTF. As DNA, the CDR3 is TGTGCCTTTCCCGGGACAGGGAGTAGCTACACCTTC.